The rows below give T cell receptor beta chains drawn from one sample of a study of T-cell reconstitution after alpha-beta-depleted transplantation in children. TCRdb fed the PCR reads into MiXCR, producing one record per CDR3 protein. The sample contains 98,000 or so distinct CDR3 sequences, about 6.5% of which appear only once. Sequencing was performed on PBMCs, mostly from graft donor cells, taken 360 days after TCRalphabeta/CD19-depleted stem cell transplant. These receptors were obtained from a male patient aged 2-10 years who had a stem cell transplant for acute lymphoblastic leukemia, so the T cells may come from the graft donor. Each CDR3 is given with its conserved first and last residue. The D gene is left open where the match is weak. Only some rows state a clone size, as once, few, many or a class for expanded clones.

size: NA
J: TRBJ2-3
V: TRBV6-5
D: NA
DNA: TGTGCCAGCAGTTACTCGAAGGGCCCCCGACGCACAGATACGCAGTATTTT
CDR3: CASSYSKGPRRTDTQYF

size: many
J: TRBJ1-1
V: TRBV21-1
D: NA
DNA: TGTGCCAGCAGCAAAGCGCTAGGCACTGAAGCTTTCTTT
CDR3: CASSKALGTEAFF

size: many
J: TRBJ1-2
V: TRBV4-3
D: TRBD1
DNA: TGCGCCAGCAGCCAAGTCGATGACAGGGTATACTATGGCTACACCTTC
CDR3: CASSQVDDRVYYGYTF

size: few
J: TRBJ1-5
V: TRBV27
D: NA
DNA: TGTGCCAGCAGTTTTGGGTTTAGCCCTCAGCCCCAGCATTTT
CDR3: CASSFGFSPQPQHF

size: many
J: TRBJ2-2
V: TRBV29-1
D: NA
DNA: TGCAGCGTTGTGGGGGGAACCGGGGAGCTGTTTTTT
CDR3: CSVVGGTGELFF

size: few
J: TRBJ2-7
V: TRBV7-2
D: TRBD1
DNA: TGTGCCAGCAGCTTAGGGACAGGGGCCGAGCAGTACTTC
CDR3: CASSLGTGAEQYF

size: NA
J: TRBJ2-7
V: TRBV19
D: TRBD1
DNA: TGTGCCAGTAGTAAACAGGGGACCTACGAGCAGTACTTC
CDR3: CASSKQGTYEQYF

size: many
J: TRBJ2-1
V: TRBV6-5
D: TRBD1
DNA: TGTGCCAGCAGTTCCTACCGACAGGGGGTCAACTACAATGAGCAGTTCTTC
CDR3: CASSSYRQGVNYNEQFF

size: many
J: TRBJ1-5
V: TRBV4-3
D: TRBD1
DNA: TGCGCCAGCAGCCAAGAAGTAAGGACAGGGCCCTATCAGCCCCAGCATTTT
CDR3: CASSQEVRTGPYQPQHF

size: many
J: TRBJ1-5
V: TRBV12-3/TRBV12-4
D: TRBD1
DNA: TGTGCCAGCAGTTTAGGGGACAGGGTACGGCCCCAGCATTTT
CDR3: CASSLGDRVRPQHF

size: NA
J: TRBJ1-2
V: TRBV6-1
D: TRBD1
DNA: TGTGCCAGCATACACCCCGCCGGGACAGCATATGGCTACACCTTC
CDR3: CASIHPAGTAYGYTF

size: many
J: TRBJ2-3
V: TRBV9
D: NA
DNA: TGTGCCAGCAGCGTTCGGACTAGCACAGATACGCAGTATTTT
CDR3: CASSVRTSTDTQYF

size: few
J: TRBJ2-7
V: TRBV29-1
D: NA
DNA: TGCAGCGGGCTGGACAGAACCTACGAGCAGTACTTC
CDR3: CSGLDRTYEQYF

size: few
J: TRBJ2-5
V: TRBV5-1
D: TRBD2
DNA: TGCGCCAGCAGCTTGCCTGCTAGGCTAGCGGGAGGTGGGGAGACCCAGTACTTC
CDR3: CASSLPARLAGGGETQYF

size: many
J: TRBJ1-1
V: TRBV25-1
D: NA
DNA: TGTGCCAGCAGTGAGGATCGGACGGCGAACACTGAAGCTTTCTTT
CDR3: CASSEDRTANTEAFF

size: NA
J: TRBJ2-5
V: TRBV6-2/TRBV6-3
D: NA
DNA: TGTGCCGCGGGGAGTGGAGAGACCCAGTACTTC
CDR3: CAAGSGETQYF

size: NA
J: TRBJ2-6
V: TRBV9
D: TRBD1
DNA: TGTGTCAGCAGGGAGCCGGGACAGGGTCTCATTTCTGGGGCCAACGTCCTGACTTTC
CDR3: CVSREPGQGLISGANVLTF

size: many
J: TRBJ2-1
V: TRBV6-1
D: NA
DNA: TGTGCCAGCTCCCCGATGGACAGCTCCTACAATGAGCAGTTCTTC
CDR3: CASSPMDSSYNEQFF

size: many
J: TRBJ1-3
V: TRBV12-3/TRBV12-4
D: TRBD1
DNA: TGTGCCAGCAGTACCACAGGGGGCTCTGGAAACACCATATATTTT
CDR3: CASSTTGGSGNTIYF

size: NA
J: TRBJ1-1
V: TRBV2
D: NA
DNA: TGTGCCAGCGGTACAGGGTGGAACACTGAAGCTTTCTTT
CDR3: CASGTGWNTEAFF

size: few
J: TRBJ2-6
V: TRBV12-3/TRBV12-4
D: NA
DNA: TGTGCCAGCAGTCCCTCTGGGGTCAACGTCCTGACTTTC
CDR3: CASSPSGVNVLTF

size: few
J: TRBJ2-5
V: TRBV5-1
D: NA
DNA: TGCGCCAGCAGCCTGTTAAGAGGTAACAGAGAGACCCAGTACTTC
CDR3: CASSLLRGNRETQYF

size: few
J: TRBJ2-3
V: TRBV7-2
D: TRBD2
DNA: TGTGCCAGCAGCTTCCTCATAGCGGGGCTCACAGATACGCAGTATTTT
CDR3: CASSFLIAGLTDTQYF

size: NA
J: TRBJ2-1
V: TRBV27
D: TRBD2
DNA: TGTGCCAGCAGCCCGGGAACTAGCGGGGGTAGAGTAGCTTCCTACAATGAGCAGTTCTTC
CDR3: CASSPGTSGGRVASYNEQFF

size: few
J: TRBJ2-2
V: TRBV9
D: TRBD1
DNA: TGTGCCAGCAGCGTAGGAGGGGGCCCGAACACCGGGGAGCTGTTTTTT
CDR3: CASSVGGGPNTGELFF

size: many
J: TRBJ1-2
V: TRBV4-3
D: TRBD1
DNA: TGCGCCAGCAGCCAAGGAACAGGGGGGTATGGCTACACCTTC
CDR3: CASSQGTGGYGYTF

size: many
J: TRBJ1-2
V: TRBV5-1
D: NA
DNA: TGCGCCAGCAGCTTGGGTCGGGGGTCCCATGGCTACACCTTC
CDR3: CASSLGRGSHGYTF

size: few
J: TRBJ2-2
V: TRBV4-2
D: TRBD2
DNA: TGTGCCAGCAGCCAAGAAACGGGAGGGCCGTACACCGGGGAGCTGTTTTTT
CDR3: CASSQETGGPYTGELFF

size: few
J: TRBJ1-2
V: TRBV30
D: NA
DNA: TGTGCCTGCCGGCCTCAAGGCTACACCTTC
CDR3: CACRPQGYTF

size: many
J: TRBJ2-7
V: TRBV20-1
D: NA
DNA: TGCAGTGCTATCGTTCAGGGCGCCTACGAGCAGTACTTC
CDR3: CSAIVQGAYEQYF

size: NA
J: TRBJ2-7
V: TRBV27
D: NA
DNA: TGTGCCAGCAGCTCCCCCCTCTACGAGCAGTACTTC
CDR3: CASSSPLYEQYF

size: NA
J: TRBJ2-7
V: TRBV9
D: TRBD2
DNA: TGTGCCAGCAGCGTTAGGCGGGAGTTCTCCTACGAGCAGTACTTC
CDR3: CASSVRREFSYEQYF

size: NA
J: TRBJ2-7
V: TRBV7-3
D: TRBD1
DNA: TGTGCCAGCAGCTTATACCGGGACAGTGTCTCCTACGAGCAGTACTTC
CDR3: CASSLYRDSVSYEQYF

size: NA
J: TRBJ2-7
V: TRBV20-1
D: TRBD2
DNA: TGCAGTGCCGACTTACTAGCGAAGTTCTACGAGCAGTACTTC
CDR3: CSADLLAKFYEQYF

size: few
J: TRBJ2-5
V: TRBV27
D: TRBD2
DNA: TGTGCCAGCAGATACGGGGCTAGCGGGAGGGGTGAGACCCAGTACTTC
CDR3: CASRYGASGRGETQYF

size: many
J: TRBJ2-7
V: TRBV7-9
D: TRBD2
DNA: TGTGCCAGCAGCTTTGGGACGACTAGCGCCTACGAGCAGTACTTC
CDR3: CASSFGTTSAYEQYF

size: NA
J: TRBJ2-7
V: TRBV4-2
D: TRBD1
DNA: TGTGCCAGCAGCCAACCGGACAGGCTGAGTTCCTACGAGCAGTACTTC
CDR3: CASSQPDRLSSYEQYF

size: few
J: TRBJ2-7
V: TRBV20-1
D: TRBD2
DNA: TGCAGTGCTTGGGGACTAGCGGACTCCTACGAGCAGTACTTC
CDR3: CSAWGLADSYEQYF

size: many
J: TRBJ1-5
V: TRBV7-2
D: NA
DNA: TGTGCCAGCAGCCAGACGGGATATAGCAATCAGCCCCAGCATTTT
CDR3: CASSQTGYSNQPQHF

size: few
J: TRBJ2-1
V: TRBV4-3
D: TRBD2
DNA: TGCGCCAGCAGCCACCCCCCTAGCGGGAGTGAGCAGTTCTTC
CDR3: CASSHPPSGSEQFF

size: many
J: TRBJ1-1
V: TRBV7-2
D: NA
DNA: TGTGCCAGCAGCTTAGGGGGCATGAACACTGAAGCTTTCTTT
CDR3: CASSLGGMNTEAFF

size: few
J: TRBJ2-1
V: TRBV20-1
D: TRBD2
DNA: TGCAGTGCTTACCCCTTAGCGGGGGCACGCTACAATGAGCAGTTCTTC
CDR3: CSAYPLAGARYNEQFF

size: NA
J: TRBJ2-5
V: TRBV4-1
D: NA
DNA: TGCGCCAGCAGTCAGGACAGGCCGGGAGGAGAGACCCAGTACTTC
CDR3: CASSQDRPGGETQYF

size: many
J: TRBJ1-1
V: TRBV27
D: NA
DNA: TGTGCCAGCAGCGCCTCGAACACTGAAGCTTTCTTT
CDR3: CASSASNTEAFF

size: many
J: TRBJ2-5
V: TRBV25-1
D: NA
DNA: TGTGCCAGCAGTGCCTTTGAAAAGCTAGGGGGGGGGACCCAGTACTTC
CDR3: CASSAFEKLGGGTQYF

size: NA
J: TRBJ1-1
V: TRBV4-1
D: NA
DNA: TGCGCCAGCAGCCATGCCCTTGGGCTTCGCGGCACTGAAGCTTTCTTT
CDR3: CASSHALGLRGTEAFF

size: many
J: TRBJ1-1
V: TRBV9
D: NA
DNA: TGTGCCAGCAGCGAGGGTGACACTGAAGCTTTCTTT
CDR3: CASSEGDTEAFF

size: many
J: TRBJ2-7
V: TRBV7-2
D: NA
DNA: TGTGCCAGCAGCCTCCGGGACTCCTACGAGCAGTACTTC
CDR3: CASSLRDSYEQYF

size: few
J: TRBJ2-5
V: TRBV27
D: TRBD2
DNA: TGTGCCAGCAGTCAGCGCGGGAGAGGGGAGACCCAGTACTTC
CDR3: CASSQRGRGETQYF

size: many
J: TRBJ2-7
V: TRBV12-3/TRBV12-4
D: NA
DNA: TGTGCCAGCAGCCAGGAGTCGGACGAGCAGTACTTC
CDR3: CASSQESDEQYF

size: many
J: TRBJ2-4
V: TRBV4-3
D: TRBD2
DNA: TGCGCCAGCAGCCACGATCGGGGGGGCCGGAACATTCAGTACTTC
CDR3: CASSHDRGGRNIQYF

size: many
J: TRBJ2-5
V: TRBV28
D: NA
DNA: TGTGCCAGCAGTTCCTCGGATCCGGGACTCATTCAAGAGACCCAGTACTTC
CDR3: CASSSSDPGLIQETQYF

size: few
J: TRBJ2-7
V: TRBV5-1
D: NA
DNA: TGCGCCAGCAGCTTCCGGGCAGGGGCCTCCTACGAGCAGTACTTC
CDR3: CASSFRAGASYEQYF

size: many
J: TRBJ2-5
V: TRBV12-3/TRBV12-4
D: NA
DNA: TGTGCCAGCCACGCTAAGTGGGAGGAAGGGCAAGAGACCCAGTACTTC
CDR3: CASHAKWEEGQETQYF

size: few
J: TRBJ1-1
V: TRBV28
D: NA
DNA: TGTGCCAGCACCTCACTCAAGAACACTGAAGCTTTCTTT
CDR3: CASTSLKNTEAFF

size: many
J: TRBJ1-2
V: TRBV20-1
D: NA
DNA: TGCAGTGCAAAACGAGAATTTCTCTATGGCTACACCTTC
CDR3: CSAKREFLYGYTF

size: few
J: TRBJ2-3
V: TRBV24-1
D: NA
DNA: TGTGCCACCAGTGATTTGGGGACAACGGCTTCAGATACGCAGTATTTT
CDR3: CATSDLGTTASDTQYF